The sequence of this T cell receptor (beta chain) was determined in a study of OX40 agonist ivuxolimab in advanced cancers. Looking at the study overall: Ivuxolimab was a fully human IgG2 agonistic monoclonal antibody targeting the costimulatory receptor OX40 (CD134). Intravenous ivuxolimab was administered to patients every 2 weeks at six dose levels: 0.01, 0.1, 0.3, 1.5, 3 and 10 mg/kg. Among the 52 dose-escalation patients, about 19 had hepatocellular carcinoma, approximately 15 melanoma, 9 renal cell carcinoma and 9 head and neck cancer. In the dose-escalation cohort, more than 75% of patients were male, and the mean age was around 60 years, with a range of about 23 to 85. Prior anti-PD-1, anti-PD-L1 or anti-CTLA-4 therapy was permitted, and checkpoint inhibitors had been received by under 50% of dose-escalation patients. Partial responses were achieved by three dose-escalation patients, of whom one had hepatocellular carcinoma and two had cutaneous melanoma. Peripheral TCRbeta sequencing was intended to test whether TCR sequence diversity was altered and clonal T-cell expansion was caused by ivuxolimab. The monotherapy dose-escalation portion (N ≈ 56 patients) of the phase I ivuxolimab trial is reported in the paper. Results the study describes overall, beyond this receptor: After ivuxolimab, expanded clones were on average more numerous among CD8+ T cells than among CD4+ T cells. Which antigens the clonally expanded peripheral T cells were specific for was not determined. Low levels of normalized T-cell clonal expansion were also shown by some nonresponding patients. At doses of 0.1 to 3.0 mg/kg, clonal expansion of both CD4+ and CD8+ blood T cells was observed from baseline to week 6. In the 0.1-3.0 mg/kg groups, partial responders were among the patients with the lowest normalized peripheral clonal expansion, particularly in CD8+ T cells.

Points on this clone: Its antigen is currently not known. Per-nucleotide qualities are absent, and no much larger clonotype sits a single base away.

Genomic DNA was extracted from sorted cells for sequencing of the TCRbeta CDR3 region. The immunoSEQ Assay was used to sequence the TCRbeta CDR3 regions. Here the immuneACCESS table is served through TCRdb, limited to in-frame sequences with V and J called. Missing clones are a known gap in these copies; in checked studies unresolved V genes cover under half, and the rest lacks a known reason. For this sample the table gives 100,000 to 150,000 clones, of which roughly 93% were detected only once. 0.15% to 0.16% of the sample rests with the top ten. The trial excluded patients who had a history of autoimmune disease or were on systemic immunosuppression. Peripheral blood for TCR sequencing was collected from all dose cohorts at baseline, on cycle 4 day 1, and on cycle 7 day 1. Samples came from an open-label, multicenter, first-in-human phase I dose-escalation trial of ivuxolimab. Adults with locally advanced or metastatic melanoma, renal cell, hepatocellular, or head and neck squamous cell carcinoma were enrolled in the trial. Before TCR sequencing, CD4+ T cells and CD8+ T cells were sorted from peripheral blood as separate populations.

The sample consisted of CD4+ or CD8+ T cells sorted from blood, taken in a trial of the OX40 agonist ivuxolimab. The sequence was collected from an adult with an advanced solid tumor such as melanoma, head and neck, liver or kidney cancer.

This receptor carries the CDR3 CASSLRDRLLNEQFF. The DNA sequence is TGTGCCAGCTCCCTCCGGGACAGGCTCCTCAATGAGCAGTTCTTC. This chain joins TRBV18 to TRBJ2-1, with 8 central nucleotides matching TRBD1. From the cysteine through the phenylalanine, the CDR3 covers 15 amino acids. Of all the DNA, just the CDR3 is kept, 45 bases in frame from base 1. V is trimmed back by 6 bases and J by 6 bases, and the junction contains 10 bases that no gene match accounts for. The CDR1 and CDR2 encoded by the germline V gene are KGHSH and LQKENI.